The present TCR beta chain was sequenced within a study of T cells in Graves' hyperthyroidism and ophthalmopathy (dated by TCRdb to about 2019). With respect to the entire study: To identify TCR V-J signatures that set the groups apart, the researchers used a discovery cohort of 90 to 100 patients, made up of 40 to 45 with Graves' ophthalmopathy and some 56 with stable Graves' hyperthyroidism. Prospective prediction of ophthalmopathy was tested in an independent validation cohort of some 20 hyperthyroidism patients and 15 to 17 patients who later progressed to ophthalmopathy. The 75 to 100 discovery patients were randomly divided into training and test sets at a 7:3 ratio. Thyroid tissue and blood T-cell repertoires from six Graves' hyperthyroidism patients were also compared in the study. Once sampling was done, hyperthyroidism patients were given methimazole at a starting dose of 30 mg daily, whereas ophthalmopathy patients were given high-dose intravenous methylprednisolone. TCR Vbeta CDR3 sequencing of 120 to 150 peripheral blood samples (under 45 ophthalmopathy, 75 to 80 hyperthyroidism and roughly 17 progressor patients) is reported in the paper. On the study overall, not on this receptor specifically: A 13 V-J signature model separated ophthalmopathy from stable hyperthyroidism, with about 88% sensitivity and around 84% specificity in cross-validation and 80%/75% in testing. Sample size was not statistically predetermined, and blinding of investigators to group allocation was not performed. Most expanded thyroid clonotypes (frequency above 0.001) were also found in blood, which suggests that blood repertoires may mirror thyroid immune responses. In validation, the model predicted progression to ophthalmopathy a median of roughly 6.5 months before onset, with about 67% sensitivity and 72.22% specificity.

The TCR beta CDR3 regions were amplified from the RNA transcripts. A first-round RT-PCR of the TCR CDR3 used the HTBI primer set with the Qiagen OneStep RT-PCR kit. The libraries were constructed in a second round of multiplex PCR and then size-selected and purified. Libraries were sequenced paired-end with 100 bp reads on an Illumina HiSeq2000. Regarding the original processing steps: Raw data were processed with SOAPnuke, discarding reads with adapters, uncalled bases, mean Phred below 15, or no exact constant-primer or identifier match. COPE v1.2.5 was used to merge high-quality paired reads, and clonotypes were defined as unique nucleotide sequences. MiTCR v1.1 was used to align clonotypes to the IMGT TRBV, TRBD and TRBJ reference segments. Analysis was restricted to V-J combinations with a frequency above 0.0001, which covered roughly 99% of repertoires. The TCS score was defined as the ratio of F50 (clonal expansion) to E x V (chaos), calculated using BLOSUM62-based TCRdist between CDR3 peptides within each V-J. Welch's t-statistics and random forest reduced roughly 530 V-J features to around 14, which were used in a naive Bayes classifier (R e1071). The similarity between thyroid and blood repertoires was quantified using the Morisita-Horn index. In TCRdb, the public reads were trimmed at Q25 with fastp and aligned with MiXCR, with productive beta chains retained. Here each entry gathers all rows of one CDR3 protein and keeps the most common genes and DNA. In this record, the V and J calls reflect TCRdb's handling and not the investigators' own analysis. In this sample the table shows fewer than 750,000 distinct CDR3 sequences, roughly 46% of which occur a single time. The ten top clones hold around 7.7% of the sample.

Worth noting for this clonotype: What this receptor recognizes is not known. Base qualities were left out, and no much larger clone turns up one base away.

Stable Graves' hyperthyroidism was defined as no progression to ophthalmopathy during 18 months of follow-up. Hyperthyroidism patients were aged 18 to 65 years and newly diagnosed, with disease duration of less than 2 months. Exclusion was applied to patients with uncontrolled infections, other autoimmune diseases, pregnancy or lactation. Diagnoses were based on clinical symptoms, serum thyroxine and TRAb, thyroid ultrasound and orbital computed tomography. Total RNA was extracted with Trizol reagent, and quality was checked on an Agilent 2100 Bioanalyzer. This TCR was sampled from a young woman with Graves' hyperthyroidism. Sequencing input: peripheral blood or thyroid tissue (not recorded which).

The DNA reads TGCAGTGCTAGAGCGCTCCCTGGCGGGAGTACACCCCTCCACTTT. It translates as CSARALPGGSTPLHF. In this chain, TRBV20-1 is recombined with TRBJ1-6; no D gene can be assigned with confidence. From a lookup of the germline V gene (reference sequence), CDR1 and CDR2 are DFQATT and SNEGSKA. Measured from the cysteine to the phenylalanine, the CDR3 is 15 residues long. The CDR3 DNA has 45 bases and is translated from base 1. At the junction V is shortened by 1 base and J by 11 bases, with 18 bases in between.